Presented here are 10 T cell receptor beta chains from one specimen sequenced in a study of shared clonotypes between healthy human individuals. As defined, naive CD8 cells were CD45RO-negative and positively selected for CCR7, with terminally differentiated effector memory CD45RA+ cells excluded. Only in-frame clones appear in the TCRdb table, and some are missing; sequencing was by immunoSEQ multiplex PCR. The sample carries some 2,000,000 clones, about 95% recorded once. Material for sequencing was naive CD8+ T cells sorted from blood. These receptors came from a man aged 18 to 29 in good health.

A word on this clone: Other nucleotide sequences from this sample produce the same CDR3. The rearrangement links TRBV9 to TRBJ2-7, with TRBD1 as a possible D gene (6 bases). V shed 0 bases and J shed 3 bases, with 10 bases lying between them. Germline CDR1 and CDR2: SGDLS and YYNGEE. The CDR3 sequence is 14 residues long. CDR3 region: CASSVGQASYEQYF. The DNA for the CDR3 is TGTGCCAGCAGCGTAGGACAGGCCAGCTACGAGCAGTACTTC.

The chain carries TRBV5-4 and TRBJ2-7, with TRBD1 as a possible D gene (6 bases). The CDR3 loop spans 14 amino acids. Looked up from germline, CDR1 is SGHNT and CDR2 is YYREEE (reference sequence). V was clipped by 2 bases and J by 0 bases, with 9 bases between them. CDR3 protein: CASSFWDTSYEQYF. The CDR3 nucleotides read TGTGCCAGCAGCTTTTGGGACACCTCCTACGAGCAGTACTTC.

This clone was detected once. The chain uses TRBV4-1 and TRBJ2-3; TRBD1 matches at 11 bases. The CDR3 totals 18 residues. The germline gives CDR1 MGHRA, CDR2 YSYEKL. V shed 3 bases, J shed 1 base, and the junction held 9 bases outside the gene matches. In nucleotides, the CDR3 is TGCGCCAGCAGCCACGTCGACCGGACAGGGGGCGGCACAGATACGCAGTATTTT. It translates to CASSHVDRTGGGTDTQYF.

V and J are TRBV9 and TRBJ2-3; 7 bases map to TRBD2. J gave up 0 bases and V 2 bases, and 3 bases lay outside the gene matches. CDR1 SGDLS and CDR2 YYNGEE come from the germline V gene. The length of the CDR3 is 15 residues. The CDR3 is CASSVTSASTDTQYF. CDR3 nucleotides: TGTGCCAGCAGCGTCACTAGCGCAAGCACAGATACGCAGTATTTT.

The chain joins TRBV4-1 to TRBJ2-2; the match to TRBD1 covers 9 bases. The J segment lost 7 bases and the V segment lost 4 bases, leaving 7 bases of the junction unmatched. Germline CDR1 MGHRA, CDR2 YSYEKL. The CDR3 consists of 15 residues. Here the CDR3 reads CASSPWTGAGGELFF. The CDR3 nucleotides read TGCGCCAGCAGCCCATGGACAGGGGCGGGCGGGGAGCTGTTTTTT.

J is TRBJ1-5 and V is TRBV5-6; D remains unclear. The CDR3 is 13 amino acids. Trimming removed 1 base from V and 5 bases from J, with 7 bases in between. The germline gives CDR1 SGHDT, CDR2 YYEEEE. The CDR3 region has the DNA TGTGCCAGCAGCTTGTGGACCGATCAGCCCCAGCATTTT. It yields the protein CASSLWTDQPQHF.

The chain is built from TRBV11-3 and TRBJ2-7; D is uncertain. The CDR3 totals 13 residues. Germline loops: CDR1 SGHNT, CDR2 YENEEA. V was pared by 2 bases and J by 0 bases, with 5 bases between. The CDR3 protein is CASSLRHSYEQYF. CDR3 coding DNA: TGTGCCAGCAGCTTACGACACTCCTACGAGCAGTACTTC.

V usage is TRBV7-9 and J usage is TRBJ2-4; D is possibly TRBD1 (6 bases). With 7 bases removed from V and 5 bases from J, the gap between germline ends came to 15 bases. The CDR3 loop spans 14 amino acids. CDR1 and CDR2 from the germline V gene are SEHNR and FQNEAQ (reference sequence). Here the CDR3 reads CASTDQGSENIQYF. CDR3 nucleotide sequence: TGTGCCAGCACCGACCAGGGGTCCGAAAACATTCAGTACTTC. The whole variable domain, remainder taken from reference TRBV7-9 and TRBJ2-4, is DTGVSQNPRHKITKRGQNVTFRCDPISEHNRLYWYRQTLGQGPEFLTYFQNEAQLEKSRLLSDRFSAERPKGSFSTLEIQRTEQGDSAMYLCASTDQGSENIQYFGAGTRLSVL.

Comments on this clone: Sequence at one end of the junction differs from germline and may be a read error. The J gene is TRBJ2-3, the V gene TRBV7-7, with D perhaps TRBD1 or TRBD2 (5 bases each). CDR3 length: 15 residues. Germline V lookup: CDR1 SSHAT, CDR2 FNYEAQ (reference sequence). This chain's CDR3 is CASSLVVGGTDTQYF. The CDR3 coding sequence is TGTGCTAGCAGCTTAGTAGTGGGGGGCACAGATACGCAGTATTTT.

The chain has TRBV25-1 and TRBJ2-7; D might be TRBD1 (6 bases). The V and J ends lost 8 bases and 7 bases respectively, with 18 bases between them. The CDR3 is 13 amino acids. The germline V gene encodes CDR1 MGHDK and CDR2 SYGVNS. For the CDR3, the DNA is TGTGCCAGCGGGGATCCAGGGGCTCGGGAGCAGTACTTC. It codes for CASGDPGAREQYF.